These 16 T cell receptor beta chains were sequenced from one sample in a study of radiation and T cells in renal cell carcinoma. Indicated treatment: treatment-naive control, cytoreductive nephrectomy. The table came from immunoSEQ multiplex PCR; TCRdb's copy has only in-frame clones and leaves some out. This sample has around 26,000 clones; 58% occur once, and the top ten carry approximately 22%. The sequenced sample was tumor tissue, obtained from a patient whose treatment was nephrectomy without radiotherapy. The receptors stem from a man between 40 and 49 years old with renal cell carcinoma.

The rearrangement joins TRBV7-9 to TRBJ1-5; D gene unclear. Trimming removed 4 bases at V and 2 bases at J, with 12 bases between. From germline, CDR1 is SEHNR and CDR2 FQNEAQ (reference sequence). This CDR3 has 15 residues. The CDR3 sequence: CASSSDMDGNQPQHF. DNA for the CDR3: TGTGCCAGCAGCTCAGATATGGATGGCAATCAGCCCCAGCATTTT.

CDR3 loop: CAWGSGRGYNEQFF. In DNA form, the CDR3 reads TGTGCCTGGGGGAGCGGGAGGGGGTACAATGAGCAGTTCTTC. The rearrangement uses TRBV30 and TRBJ2-1; 10 bases are shared with TRBD2. Germline CDR1 GTSNPN, CDR2 SVGIG (reference sequence). CDR3 length equals 14 residues. The ends lost 5 bases at V and 4 bases at J; junction bases unmatched: 5.

The V gene is TRBV27, the J gene TRBJ2-7; the D gene is possibly TRBD2 (6 bases). Germline CDR1 and CDR2: MNHEY and SMNVEV (reference sequence). V shed 7 bases and J shed 1 base, with 14 bases lying between them. The CDR3 covers 14 residues. This CDR3 is CASKDYSNSYEQYV. The CDR3, as DNA: TGTGCCAGCAAGGACTACAGCAATTCCTACGAGCAGTACGTC.

The genes are TRBV6-6 and TRBJ1-2, with 10 bases matching TRBD1. The CDR3 is made up of 14 amino acids. Germline values: CDR1 MNHNY, CDR2 SVGAGI (reference sequence). The J segment lost 4 bases and the V segment lost 4 bases, leaving 3 bases of the junction unmatched. The CDR3 coding sequence is TGTGCCAGCAGTTCGGGACAGGGGTTCTATGGCTACACCTTC. Translation: CASSSGQGFYGYTF.

The table lists this clone with a few counts. The gene calls are TRBV25-1 and TRBJ1-1; D unresolved. Per germline, CDR1 MGHDK and CDR2 SYGVNS. The ends were cut back, 1 base at V and 2 bases at J, with 14 bases in the middle. The CDR3 totals 16 residues. The CDR3 spells CASSEWGGRENTEAFF. The CDR3 bases are TGTGCCAGCAGTGAATGGGGTGGGAGGGAAAACACTGAAGCTTTCTTT.

The genes are TRBV9 and TRBJ1-4; D uncertain. Germline lookup yields CDR1 SGDLS and CDR2 YYNGEE. This CDR3 contains 13 residues. V lost 3 bases and J lost 6, with 9 bases in between. The CDR3 region is CASSADGDEKLFF. CDR3 DNA sequence: TGTGCCAGCAGCGCGGACGGGGATGAAAAACTGTTTTTT.

This chain links TRBV4-3 with TRBJ2-1, with D possibly being TRBD1 or TRBD2 (5 bases each). The V gene lost 1 base and the J gene lost 12 bases, with 22 bases spanning the gap. The germline CDR1 and CDR2 sequences are LGHNA and YSLEER. The CDR3 runs 16 residues. The CDR3 is CASSQAQGPFPKRQFF. In DNA form, the CDR3 reads TGCGCCAGCAGCCAAGCCCAGGGACCCTTCCCGAAAAGGCAGTTCTTC.

This rearrangement joins TRBV29-1 to TRBJ2-3; tentatively, D is TRBD2 (5 bases). V was pared by 6 bases and J by 0 bases, with 10 bases between. The CDR3 extends over 13 amino acids. From germline, CDR1 is SQVTM and CDR2 ANQGSEA. The DNA of the CDR3 is TGCAGCGTGAGAGGCGGGAGCACAGATACGCAGTATTTT. This encodes CSVRGGSTDTQYF.

CDR3 residues: CSVILSGANVLTF. In DNA, the CDR3 is TGCAGCGTTATACTTTCTGGGGCCAACGTCCTGACTTTC. The gene calls are TRBV29-1 and TRBJ2-6, with D hard to call. With 5 bases removed from V and 1 base from J, the gap between germline ends came to 6 bases. This CDR3 spans 13 amino acids. CDR1 is SQVTM and CDR2 is ANQGSEA in the germline V gene.

The chain uses TRBV6-5 and TRBJ1-3; D unclear. Trimming cost V 6 bases and J 0 bases, with 9 bases left between them. Per the germline V gene, CDR1 is MNHEY and CDR2 is SVGAGI. This CDR3 has 14 amino acids. CDR3 protein: CASRSVVSGNTIYF. As DNA, the CDR3 is TGTGCCAGCAGATCAGTCGTCTCTGGAAACACCATATATTTT.

In its sample, this clone ranks as medium-sized. This chain uses TRBV19 with TRBJ1-3; TRBD1 might be the D (6 bases). The CDR3 is 13 residues long. The germline V gene has CDR1 LNHDA and CDR2 SQIVND (reference sequence). V was trimmed by 7 bases and J by 4 bases, leaving 11 bases between them. CDR3 coding DNA: TGTGCCAGTACCCGGGGGGCAGGAAACACCATATATTTT. Translating it yields CASTRGAGNTIYF.

The chain uses TRBV9 and TRBJ2-3; a weak D match, TRBD1 (6 bases). Germline values: CDR1 SGDLS, CDR2 YYNGEE. The CDR3 has 14 amino acids. V lost 3 bases and J lost 6, with 14 bases in between. The CDR3: CASSGKVRGDTQYF. The CDR3 nucleotides are TGTGCCAGCAGCGGGAAAGTTAGGGGGGATACGCAGTATTTT.

The J gene is TRBJ2-7, the V gene TRBV28; unclear D gene. This CDR3 is built from 14 residues. With 2 bases removed from V and 2 bases from J, the gap between germline ends came to 10 bases. CDR1 MDHEN and CDR2 SYDVKM come from the germline V gene. The CDR3 region has the DNA TGTGCCAGCAGTTTAAGGGTCAGCACCTACGAGCAGTACTTC. The encoded protein is CASSLRVSTYEQYF.

The gene calls are TRBV18 and TRBJ1-3; the D gene is possibly TRBD1 (6 bases). Trimming left V 4 bases short and J 4 bases short, with 11 bases between. The CDR3 length is 14 residues. The germline V gene has CDR1 KGHSH and CDR2 LQKENI. Written as DNA, the CDR3 is TGTGCCAGCTCACGCCGGGACATCGGAAACACCATATATTTT. Translating it yields CASSRRDIGNTIYF.

The V and J genes are TRBV7-9 and TRBJ2-6, with 7 bases identical to TRBD2. The germline V gene has CDR1 SEHNR and CDR2 FQNEAQ (reference sequence). V shed 2 bases, J shed 3 bases, and the junction held 7 bases outside the gene matches. This CDR3 is built from 17 residues. CDR3 bases: TGTGCCAGCAGCTTACAGCGGGGAATCGGTGGGGCCAACGTCCTGACTTTC. Protein: CASSLQRGIGGANVLTF.

This chain connects TRBV6-4 to TRBJ2-1; 8 nucleotides line up with TRBD2. The J segment lost 6 bases and the V segment lost 6 bases, leaving 4 bases of the junction unmatched. Germline CDR1 is MRHNA and CDR2 is SNTAGT. This CDR3 contains 13 residues. CDR3 residues: CASSWLAGNEQFF. The CDR3 DNA sequence: TGTGCCAGCAGCTGGCTAGCGGGCAATGAGCAGTTCTTC.